The text below deals with one TCR beta chain. V dropped 3 bases and J dropped 2 bases, with 17 bases sitting between them. Germline V gene lookup returns CDR1 SGHRS and CDR2 YFSETQ. This CDR3 is built from 16 residues. This sample is drawn from a study of CD4+ T cells in melanoma. Clones were read by immunoSEQ multiplex PCR, and TCRdb kept only the in-frame ones, dropping some. This sample carries about 13,000 clones, 68% of them seen once, and the ten largest clones take 15% to 20%. This rearrangement joins TRBV5-1 to TRBJ2-5, with D hard to call. The source material was cells from a culture (not recorded whether cultured in vitro). This sequence was found in a human donor with melanoma. CDR3: CASSSPGRSIQETQYF. The CDR3 coding sequence is TGCGCCAGCAGCTCCCCGGGCAGAAGCATACAAGAGACCCAGTACTTC.